The source of this TCR beta chain is a study of cytomegalovirus exposure and HLA in healthy donors. Study-wide points: An ancestry cluster, one associated with Asian ancestry, reportedly showed fewer N-insertions than the roughly 670-donor mean in a later analysis. TCR beta chains numbering 150 to 200 were designated cytomegalovirus-associated. In a later analysis, specific HLA alleles were associated with 15,000 to 20,000 TCR beta sequences at a 0.05 false discovery rate.

The PCR ran on 60 Vbeta and 13 Jbeta primers. As originally analysed: About 11 million of the about 80 million unique TCR beta chains counted in a later analysis were shared. Generated by immunoSEQ multiplex PCR, the TCRdb table keeps only in-frame clones and is missing some. V and J calls and clone size are those listed in that table; D and trimming were worked out from the DNA. In the table there are 160,000 or so clones, around three quarters of which are singletons. About this clone: The antigen is not known.

The V gene's germline CDR1 is SGHTA and CDR2 FQGNSA. The CDR3 consists of 15 residues. Trimming removed 1 base from V and 5 bases from J, with 14 bases in between. This rearrangement joins TRBV7-2 to TRBJ1-1, with D perhaps TRBD1 (5 bases). The sample taken for sequencing was PBMCs. This receptor was taken from a man aged 35 to 55 in good health and CMV-seronegative. The chain's CDR3 is CASSLDRSRGTEAFF. The CDR3 coding sequence is TGTGCCAGCAGCTTAGACCGATCGCGGGGGACTGAAGCTTTCTTT.